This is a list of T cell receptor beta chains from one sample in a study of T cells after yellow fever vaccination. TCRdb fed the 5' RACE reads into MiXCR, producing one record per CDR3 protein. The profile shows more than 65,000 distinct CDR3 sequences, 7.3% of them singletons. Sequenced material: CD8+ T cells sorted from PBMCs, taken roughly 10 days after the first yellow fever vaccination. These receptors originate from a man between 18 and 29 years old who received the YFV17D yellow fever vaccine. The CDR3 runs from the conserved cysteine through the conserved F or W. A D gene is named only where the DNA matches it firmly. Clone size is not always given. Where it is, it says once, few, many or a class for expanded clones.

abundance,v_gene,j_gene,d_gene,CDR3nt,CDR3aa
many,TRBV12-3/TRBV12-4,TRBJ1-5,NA,TGTGCCAGCAGCCAATCCGGGGGACTCAATCAGCCCCAGCATTTT,CASSQSGGLNQPQHF
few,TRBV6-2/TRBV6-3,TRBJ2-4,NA,TGTGCCAGCAGTTACGACGGCGGGATGGTAGATTTAGCCAAAAACATTCAGTACTTC,CASSYDGGMVDLAKNIQYF
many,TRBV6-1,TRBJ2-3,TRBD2,TGTGCCAGCAGTGTTCTAGCGGGGGGCACAGATACGCAGTATTTT,CASSVLAGGTDTQYF
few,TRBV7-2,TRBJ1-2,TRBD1,TGTGCCAGCAGCACCCCCACAGGGGGCGCGCGAAAGTATGGCTACACCTTC,CASSTPTGGARKYGYTF
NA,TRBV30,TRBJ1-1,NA,TGTGCCTGGAGTGAACAGTTTAAGGCCAGGACGAGATGGGGCACTGAAGCTTTCTTT,CAWSEQFKARTRWGTEAFF
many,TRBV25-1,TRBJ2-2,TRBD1,TGTGCCAGCTCCGGGACAGGGGACGCCGGGGAGCTGTTTTTT,CASSGTGDAGELFF
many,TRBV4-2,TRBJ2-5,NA,TGTGCCAGCAGCCAAGATTCCTGGGTTGGAGAGACCCAGTACTTC,CASSQDSWVGETQYF
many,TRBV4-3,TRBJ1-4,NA,TGCGCCAGCAGCCAAGACCAGATAAATGAAAAACTGTTTTTT,CASSQDQINEKLFF
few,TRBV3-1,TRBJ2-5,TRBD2,TGTGCCAGCAGCCCAGGGACTAGACAAGAGACCCAGTACTTC,CASSPGTRQETQYF
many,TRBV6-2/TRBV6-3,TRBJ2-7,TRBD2,TGTGCCAGCAGGATCGGGACTAGCGGGGGGTACGAGCAGTACTTC,CASRIGTSGGYEQYF